This TCR beta chain originates from a study of blood T cell repertoires in COVID-19. This CDR3 contains 14 residues. Looked up from germline, CDR1 is LNHDA and CDR2 is SQIVND (reference sequence). Trimming shortened V by 6 bases and J by 6 bases, and 15 bases separated the two germline ends. Measured with immunoSEQ multiplex PCR; TCRdb has only the in-frame clones, and not every one. The sample lists under 350,000 clones; 75% to 90% were seen once. The TCR sequence derives from a man aged 40-49 years with acute or convalescent COVID-19. The sample consisted of peripheral blood. The chain combines TRBV19 with TRBJ2-1, with D perhaps matching TRBD1 (6 bases). CDR3 sequence reads: CASRSPGQPNEQFF. CDR3 coding DNA: TGTGCCAGTAGATCCCCTGGACAGCCCAATGAGCAGTTCTTC.